This is a list of T cell receptor beta chains from one sample in a study of shared clonotypes between healthy human individuals. Assay: immunoSEQ multiplex PCR; the TCRdb copy retains only in-frame clones and omits some. This repertoire shows more than 550,000 clones, roughly 72% found once; its top ten account for approximately 2%. Material for sequencing was memory CD4+ T cells sorted from blood. These TCRs come from a young woman in good health. Each CDR3 is given with its conserved first and last residue. Each record gives: J gene, CDR3 length, V gene, D gene, clone size, CDR3 protein, CDR3 DNA. D genes are given only for firm matches. Where a row states a size, it is once, few, many or the class of an expanded clone; other rows omit it.

J gene: TRBJ1-2; CDR3 length: 16; V gene: TRBV5-1; D gene: -; clone size: once; CDR3 protein: CASSLIDGRENYGYTF; CDR3 DNA: TGCGCCAGCAGCTTAATCGACGGGCGGGAGAACTATGGCTACACCTTC
J gene: TRBJ2-7; CDR3 length: 14; V gene: TRBV14; D gene: TRBD1; clone size: -; CDR3 protein: CASSQGQGLDEQYF; CDR3 DNA: TGTGCCAGCAGCCAAGGACAGGGTTTGGACGAGCAGTACTTC
J gene: TRBJ2-1; CDR3 length: 16; V gene: TRBV28; D gene: TRBD2; clone size: -; CDR3 protein: CASSIVGLAGMHEQFF; CDR3 DNA: TGTGCCAGCAGTATAGTAGGGCTAGCGGGAATGCATGAGCAGTTCTTC
J gene: TRBJ1-1; CDR3 length: 14; V gene: TRBV2; D gene: TRBD1; clone size: once; CDR3 protein: CASSVEEGAGEAFF; CDR3 DNA: TGTGCCAGCAGTGTGGAGGAGGGGGCCGGTGAAGCTTTCTTT
J gene: TRBJ1-4; CDR3 length: 14; V gene: TRBV18; D gene: -; clone size: -; CDR3 protein: CASSPDRINEKLFF; CDR3 DNA: TGTGCCAGCTCACCGGACAGAATTAATGAAAAACTGTTTTTT
J gene: TRBJ1-5; CDR3 length: 16; V gene: TRBV19; D gene: -; clone size: -; CDR3 protein: CASSNSFFGGNQPQHF; CDR3 DNA: TGTGCCAGTAGTAATTCTTTCTTTGGAGGCAATCAGCCCCAGCATTTT
J gene: TRBJ2-7; CDR3 length: 14; V gene: TRBV18; D gene: -; clone size: -; CDR3 protein: CASSPTTRIHEQYF; CDR3 DNA: TGTGCCAGCTCACCTACGACTAGAATCCACGAGCAGTACTTC
J gene: TRBJ2-2; CDR3 length: 12; V gene: TRBV5-1; D gene: -; clone size: -; CDR3 protein: CASSITLGELFF; CDR3 DNA: TGCGCCAGCAGCATAACACTGGGGGAGCTGTTTTTT
J gene: TRBJ2-5; CDR3 length: 12; V gene: TRBV7-9; D gene: -; clone size: -; CDR3 protein: CASSLLRETQYF; CDR3 DNA: TGTGCCAGCAGCTTACTCAGGGAGACCCAGTACTTC
J gene: TRBJ1-2; CDR3 length: 13; V gene: TRBV28; D gene: -; clone size: -; CDR3 protein: CASSYNAWGGYTF; CDR3 DNA: TGTGCCAGCAGTTACAATGCGTGGGGTGGCTACACCTTC
J gene: TRBJ1-2; CDR3 length: 14; V gene: TRBV7-9; D gene: -; clone size: -; CDR3 protein: CASSRILLDYGYTF; CDR3 DNA: TGTGCCAGCAGCCGAATCCTATTGGACTATGGCTACACCTTC
J gene: TRBJ2-5; CDR3 length: 16; V gene: TRBV7-7; D gene: -; clone size: -; CDR3 protein: CASSLTRSAGQETQYF; CDR3 DNA: TGTGCCAGCAGCTTGACCCGATCGGCGGGACAAGAGACCCAGTACTTC
J gene: TRBJ2-1; CDR3 length: 15; V gene: TRBV6-5; D gene: TRBD2; clone size: many; CDR3 protein: CASSESSGSYNEQFF; CDR3 DNA: TGTGCCAGCAGCGAATCTAGCGGGAGCTACAATGAGCAGTTCTTC
J gene: TRBJ1-1; CDR3 length: 16; V gene: TRBV6-1; D gene: TRBD1; clone size: -; CDR3 protein: CASSERGTGAMTEAFF; CDR3 DNA: TGTGCCAGCAGTGAAAGGGGGACAGGGGCCATGACTGAAGCTTTCTTT
J gene: TRBJ1-1; CDR3 length: 13; V gene: TRBV27; D gene: -; clone size: -; CDR3 protein: CASSPLDDRVAFF; CDR3 DNA: TGTGCCAGCAGTCCCTTGGATGATCGGGTTGCTTTCTTT
J gene: TRBJ2-5; CDR3 length: 19; V gene: TRBV2; D gene: TRBD2; clone size: once; CDR3 protein: CASSEFGLAGRGTRETQYF; CDR3 DNA: TGTGCCAGCAGTGAATTTGGACTAGCGGGAAGGGGCACGCGGGAGACCCAGTACTTC
J gene: TRBJ1-1; CDR3 length: 14; V gene: TRBV5-1; D gene: -; clone size: -; CDR3 protein: CASSLAERDTEAFF; CDR3 DNA: TGCGCCAGCAGCTTGGCTGAGCGAGACACTGAAGCTTTCTTT
J gene: TRBJ2-1; CDR3 length: 14; V gene: TRBV6-1; D gene: -; clone size: -; CDR3 protein: CASSEIPGANEQFF; CDR3 DNA: TGTGCCAGCAGTGAAATTCCAGGGGCCAATGAGCAGTTCTTC
J gene: TRBJ2-1; CDR3 length: 14; V gene: TRBV25-1; D gene: TRBD2; clone size: -; CDR3 protein: CATDGGDSYNEQFF; CDR3 DNA: TGTGCCACCGATGGGGGGGATTCCTACAATGAGCAGTTCTTC
J gene: TRBJ2-7; CDR3 length: 14; V gene: TRBV6-6; D gene: -; clone size: -; CDR3 protein: CASSYSSGLYEQYF; CDR3 DNA: TGTGCCAGCAGTTACTCGAGCGGACTCTACGAGCAGTACTTC
J gene: TRBJ2-7; CDR3 length: 17; V gene: TRBV9; D gene: -; clone size: -; CDR3 protein: CASSRSSTPGASYEQYF; CDR3 DNA: TGTGCCAGCAGCAGATCGTCAACTCCCGGTGCCTCCTACGAGCAGTACTTC
J gene: TRBJ2-7; CDR3 length: 15; V gene: TRBV6-1; D gene: TRBD1; clone size: -; CDR3 protein: CASRITGGGSYEQYF; CDR3 DNA: TGTGCCAGCAGGATTACAGGGGGCGGTTCCTACGAGCAGTACTTC
J gene: TRBJ2-5; CDR3 length: 13; V gene: TRBV7-3; D gene: -; clone size: -; CDR3 protein: CASSTDRETAQYF; CDR3 DNA: TGTGCCAGCAGCACAGACAGAGAGACGGCCCAGTACTTC
J gene: TRBJ1-2; CDR3 length: 13; V gene: TRBV25-1; D gene: -; clone size: -; CDR3 protein: CASSDQGPYGYTF; CDR3 DNA: TGTGCCAGCAGTGACCAGGGTCCGTATGGCTACACCTTC
J gene: TRBJ2-3; CDR3 length: 12; V gene: TRBV15; D gene: -; clone size: -; CDR3 protein: CATSRALDTQYF; CDR3 DNA: TGTGCCACCAGCAGAGCCCTCGATACGCAGTATTTT
J gene: TRBJ1-1; CDR3 length: 13; V gene: TRBV6-6; D gene: -; clone size: -; CDR3 protein: CASSYEPVTEAFF; CDR3 DNA: TGTGCCAGCAGCTATGAACCCGTGACTGAAGCTTTCTTT
J gene: TRBJ1-3; CDR3 length: 15; V gene: TRBV19; D gene: -; clone size: -; CDR3 protein: CASSAPDKSGNTIYF; CDR3 DNA: TGTGCCAGTAGTGCCCCCGACAAGTCTGGAAACACCATATATTTT
J gene: TRBJ1-1; CDR3 length: 16; V gene: TRBV21-1; D gene: -; clone size: -; CDR3 protein: CASSKLRAGAHTEAFF; CDR3 DNA: TGTGCCAGCAGCAAACTACGGGCAGGGGCTCACACTGAAGCTTTCTTT
J gene: TRBJ2-7; CDR3 length: 12; V gene: TRBV29-1; D gene: -; clone size: -; CDR3 protein: CSVLAASYEQYF; CDR3 DNA: TGCAGCGTTCTCGCCGCGTCCTACGAGCAGTACTTC
J gene: TRBJ2-5; CDR3 length: 14; V gene: TRBV9; D gene: TRBD1; clone size: -; CDR3 protein: CASSAPTGVETQYF; CDR3 DNA: TGTGCCAGCAGCGCCCCGACAGGGGTGGAGACCCAGTACTTC
J gene: TRBJ2-1; CDR3 length: 17; V gene: TRBV4-1; D gene: TRBD1; clone size: many; CDR3 protein: CASSQNPGQGAYNEQFF; CDR3 DNA: TGCGCCAGCAGCCAAAATCCGGGACAGGGGGCGTACAATGAGCAGTTCTTC
J gene: TRBJ1-1; CDR3 length: 17; V gene: TRBV7-3; D gene: -; clone size: -; CDR3 protein: CASSLRSKGQINTEAFF; CDR3 DNA: TGTGCCAGCAGCTTAAGGTCTAAGGGGCAGATTAACACTGAAGCTTTCTTT
J gene: TRBJ2-7; CDR3 length: 14; V gene: TRBV18; D gene: -; clone size: once; CDR3 protein: CASSPREEAHEQYF; CDR3 DNA: TGTGCCAGCTCACCCCGGGAAGAAGCCCACGAGCAGTACTTC
J gene: TRBJ2-7; CDR3 length: 15; V gene: TRBV7-3; D gene: -; clone size: few; CDR3 protein: CASSPKTQSIHEQYF; CDR3 DNA: TGTGCCAGCAGCCCTAAGACGCAGTCAATTCACGAGCAGTACTTC
J gene: TRBJ2-3; CDR3 length: 13; V gene: TRBV4-1; D gene: -; clone size: once; CDR3 protein: CASSQVTPDTQYF; CDR3 DNA: TGCGCCAGCAGCCAAGTCACGCCAGATACGCAGTATTTT
J gene: TRBJ2-1; CDR3 length: 15; V gene: TRBV5-4; D gene: TRBD2; clone size: once; CDR3 protein: CASSPREESYNEQFF; CDR3 DNA: TGTGCCAGCAGCCCCCGGGAGGAGTCCTACAATGAGCAGTTCTTC
J gene: TRBJ1-2; CDR3 length: 16; V gene: TRBV28; D gene: -; clone size: -; CDR3 protein: CASSLSGGSFLYGYTF; CDR3 DNA: TGTGCCAGCAGTTTATCTGGAGGCAGTTTCCTATATGGCTACACCTTC
J gene: TRBJ1-2; CDR3 length: 13; V gene: TRBV7-2; D gene: TRBD1; clone size: -; CDR3 protein: CATGDRLSYGYTF; CDR3 DNA: TGTGCCACAGGGGACAGGCTCTCCTATGGCTACACCTTC
J gene: TRBJ2-7; CDR3 length: 13; V gene: TRBV28; D gene: TRBD2; clone size: few; CDR3 protein: CAGQREGLEEQYF; CDR3 DNA: TGTGCCGGACAGCGGGAGGGCCTGGAAGAGCAGTACTTC
J gene: TRBJ1-2; CDR3 length: 14; V gene: TRBV6-5; D gene: -; clone size: -; CDR3 protein: CASSYSRGNYGYTF; CDR3 DNA: TGTGCCAGCAGTTACTCGAGGGGGAACTATGGCTACACCTTC
J gene: TRBJ1-3; CDR3 length: 13; V gene: TRBV28; D gene: -; clone size: -; CDR3 protein: CATYNFAGNTIYF; CDR3 DNA: TGTGCCACCTATAATTTCGCGGGAAACACCATATATTTT
J gene: TRBJ1-4; CDR3 length: 15; V gene: TRBV28; D gene: -; clone size: -; CDR3 protein: CASSFKGTGNEKLFF; CDR3 DNA: TGTGCCAGCAGTTTTAAGGGCACAGGTAATGAAAAACTGTTTTTT
J gene: TRBJ1-5; CDR3 length: 13; V gene: TRBV2; D gene: -; clone size: -; CDR3 protein: CASSDIGYQPQHF; CDR3 DNA: TGTGCCAGCAGTGATATTGGGTATCAGCCCCAGCATTTT
J gene: TRBJ2-1; CDR3 length: 16; V gene: TRBV4-1; D gene: -; clone size: -; CDR3 protein: CASSQDVVGVYNEQFF; CDR3 DNA: TGCGCCAGCAGCCAAGATGTGGTAGGGGTTTACAATGAGCAGTTCTTC
J gene: TRBJ2-6; CDR3 length: 19; V gene: TRBV18; D gene: TRBD2; clone size: few; CDR3 protein: CASSPFREGHTSGANVLTF; CDR3 DNA: TGTGCCAGCTCACCATTCCGGGAGGGCCATACCTCTGGGGCCAACGTCCTGACTTTC